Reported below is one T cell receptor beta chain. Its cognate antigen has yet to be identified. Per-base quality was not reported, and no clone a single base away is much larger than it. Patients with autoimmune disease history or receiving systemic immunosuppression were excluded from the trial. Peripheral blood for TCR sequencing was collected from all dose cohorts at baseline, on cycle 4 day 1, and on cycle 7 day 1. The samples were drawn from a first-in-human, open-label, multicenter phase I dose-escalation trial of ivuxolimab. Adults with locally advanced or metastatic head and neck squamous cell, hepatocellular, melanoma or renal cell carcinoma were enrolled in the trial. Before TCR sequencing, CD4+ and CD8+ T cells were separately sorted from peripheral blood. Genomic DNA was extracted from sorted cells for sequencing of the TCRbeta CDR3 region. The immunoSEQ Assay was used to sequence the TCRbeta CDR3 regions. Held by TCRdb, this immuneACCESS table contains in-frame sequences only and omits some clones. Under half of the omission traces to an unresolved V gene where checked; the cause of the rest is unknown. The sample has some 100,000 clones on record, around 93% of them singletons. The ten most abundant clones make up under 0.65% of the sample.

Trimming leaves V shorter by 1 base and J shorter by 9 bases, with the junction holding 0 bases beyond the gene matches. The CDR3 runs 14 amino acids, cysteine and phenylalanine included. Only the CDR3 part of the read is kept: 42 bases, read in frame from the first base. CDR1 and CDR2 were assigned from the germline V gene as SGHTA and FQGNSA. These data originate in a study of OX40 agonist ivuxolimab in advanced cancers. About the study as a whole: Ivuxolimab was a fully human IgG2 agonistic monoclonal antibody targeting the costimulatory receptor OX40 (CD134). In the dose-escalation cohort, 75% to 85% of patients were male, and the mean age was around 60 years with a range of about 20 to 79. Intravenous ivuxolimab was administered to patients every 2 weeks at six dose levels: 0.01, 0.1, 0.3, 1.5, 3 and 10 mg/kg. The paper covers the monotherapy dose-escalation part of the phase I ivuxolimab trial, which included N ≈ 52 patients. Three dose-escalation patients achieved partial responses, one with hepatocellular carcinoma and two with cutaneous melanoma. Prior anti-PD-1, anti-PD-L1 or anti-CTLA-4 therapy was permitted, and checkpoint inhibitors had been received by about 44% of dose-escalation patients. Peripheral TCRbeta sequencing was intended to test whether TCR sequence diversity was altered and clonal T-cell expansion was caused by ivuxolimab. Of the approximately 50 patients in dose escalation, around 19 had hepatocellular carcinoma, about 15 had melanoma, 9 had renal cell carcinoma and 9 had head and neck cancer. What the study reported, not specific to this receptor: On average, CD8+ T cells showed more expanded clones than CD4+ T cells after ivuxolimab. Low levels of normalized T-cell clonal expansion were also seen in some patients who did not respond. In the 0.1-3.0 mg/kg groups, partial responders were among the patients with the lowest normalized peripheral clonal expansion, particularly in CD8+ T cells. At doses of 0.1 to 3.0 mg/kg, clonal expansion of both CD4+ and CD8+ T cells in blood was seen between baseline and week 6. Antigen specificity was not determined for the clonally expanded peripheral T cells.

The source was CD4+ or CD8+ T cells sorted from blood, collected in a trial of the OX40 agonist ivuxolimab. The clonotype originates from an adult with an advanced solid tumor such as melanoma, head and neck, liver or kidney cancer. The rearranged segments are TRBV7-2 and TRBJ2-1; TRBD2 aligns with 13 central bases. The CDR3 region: CASSLGLAGGEQFF. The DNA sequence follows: TGTGCCAGCAGCTTAGGACTAGCGGGAGGTGAGCAGTTCTTC. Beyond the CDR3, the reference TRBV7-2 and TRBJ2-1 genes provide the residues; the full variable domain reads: GAGVSQSPSNKVTEKGKDVELRCDPISGHTALYWYRQSLGQGLEFLIYFQGNSAPDKSGLPSDRFSAERTGGSVSTLTIQRTQQEDSAVYLCASSLGLAGGEQFFGPGTRLTVL.